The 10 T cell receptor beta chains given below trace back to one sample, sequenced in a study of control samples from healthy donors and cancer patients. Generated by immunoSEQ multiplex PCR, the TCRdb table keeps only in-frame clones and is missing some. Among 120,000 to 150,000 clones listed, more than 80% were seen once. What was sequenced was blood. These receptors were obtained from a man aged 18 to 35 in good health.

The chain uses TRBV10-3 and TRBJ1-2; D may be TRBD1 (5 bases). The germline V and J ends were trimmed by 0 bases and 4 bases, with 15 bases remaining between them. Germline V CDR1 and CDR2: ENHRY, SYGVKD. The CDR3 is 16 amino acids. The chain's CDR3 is CAISESMGQGVYGYTF. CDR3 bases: TGTGCCATCAGTGAGTCGATGGGGCAGGGAGTCTATGGCTACACCTTC.

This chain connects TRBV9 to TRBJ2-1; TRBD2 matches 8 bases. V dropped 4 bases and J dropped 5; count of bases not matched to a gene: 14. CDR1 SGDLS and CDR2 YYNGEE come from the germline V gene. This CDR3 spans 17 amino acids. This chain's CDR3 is CASSSISGGPPNNEQFF. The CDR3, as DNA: TGTGCCAGCAGCTCAATAAGCGGGGGCCCCCCTAACAATGAGCAGTTCTTC. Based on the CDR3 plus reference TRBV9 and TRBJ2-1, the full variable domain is DSGVTQTPKHLITATGQRVTLRCSPRSGDLSVYWYQQSLDQGLQFLIQYYNGEERAKGNILERFSAQQFPDLHSELNLSSLELGDSALYFCASSSISGGPPNNEQFFGPGTRLTVL.

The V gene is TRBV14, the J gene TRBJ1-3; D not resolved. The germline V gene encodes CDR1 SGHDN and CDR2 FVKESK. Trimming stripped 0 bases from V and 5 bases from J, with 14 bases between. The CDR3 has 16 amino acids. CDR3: CASSQDLTWTRNTIYF. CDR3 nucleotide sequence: TGTGCCAGCAGCCAAGATCTGACCTGGACCAGAAACACCATATATTTT.

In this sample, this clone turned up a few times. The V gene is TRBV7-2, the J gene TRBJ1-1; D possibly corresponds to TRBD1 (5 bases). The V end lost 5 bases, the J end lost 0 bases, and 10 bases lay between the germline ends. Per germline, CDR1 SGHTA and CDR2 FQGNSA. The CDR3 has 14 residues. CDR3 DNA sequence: TGTGCCAGCAGCCTCAGGGTTATGAACACTGAAGCTTTCTTT. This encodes CASSLRVMNTEAFF.

CDR3 amino acids: CASSLGDYNEQFF. The DNA of the CDR3 is TGTGCCAGCAGCTTAGGAGACTACAATGAGCAGTTCTTC. The chain links TRBV11-3 to TRBJ2-1, with D unresolved. CDR1 SGHNT and CDR2 YENEEA come from the germline V gene. The CDR3 is 13 residues long. V was trimmed by 1 base and J by 3 bases, leaving 4 bases between them.

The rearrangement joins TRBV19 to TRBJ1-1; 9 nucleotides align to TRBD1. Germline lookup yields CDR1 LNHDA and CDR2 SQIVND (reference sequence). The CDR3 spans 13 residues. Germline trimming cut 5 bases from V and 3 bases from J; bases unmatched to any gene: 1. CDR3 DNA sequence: TGTGCCAGTAGTCGGGACAGGGACACTGAAGCTTTCTTT. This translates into CASSRDRDTEAFF.

The CDR3 bases are TGTGCCAGCAGTTTACCCCCGGCCGGGCGCTACACCTTC. This sequence encodes CASSLPPAGRYTF. The rearrangement uses TRBV28 and TRBJ1-2; D uncertain. V dropped 2 bases and J dropped 9 bases, with 13 bases sitting between them. The germline V gene has CDR1 MDHEN and CDR2 SYDVKM. The CDR3 is 13 amino acids.

The CDR3 sequence is CASSPRRGGFNTEAFF. In DNA form, the CDR3 reads TGTGCCAGTAGTCCCCGAAGGGGCGGGTTCAACACTGAAGCTTTCTTT. This chain connects TRBV19 to TRBJ1-1, with D possibly being TRBD1 (5 bases). The CDR3 extends over 16 amino acids. CDR1 is LNHDA, CDR2 SQIVND, per germline (reference sequence). The V end lost 5 bases, the J end lost 2 bases, and 18 bases lay between the germline ends.

This CDR3 is CSAGRSETRDTQYF. CDR3 nucleotides: TGCAGCGCCGGGAGGTCTGAAACGCGAGATACGCAGTATTTT. The chain is built from TRBV29-1 and TRBJ2-3, with 7 bases lining up with TRBD2. The CDR3 is 14 residues long. With V trimmed by 7 bases and J by 5 bases, 12 bases remained unmatched. Germline V gene sequence: CDR1 SQVTM, CDR2 ANQGSEA.

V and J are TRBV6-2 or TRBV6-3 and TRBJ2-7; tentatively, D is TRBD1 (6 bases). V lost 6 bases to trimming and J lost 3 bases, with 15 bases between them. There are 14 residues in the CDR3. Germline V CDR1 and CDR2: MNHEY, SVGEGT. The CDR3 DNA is TGTGCCAGCAGGCCTTGGACAGCCTTCTACGAGCAGTACTTC. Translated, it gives CASRPWTAFYEQYF.